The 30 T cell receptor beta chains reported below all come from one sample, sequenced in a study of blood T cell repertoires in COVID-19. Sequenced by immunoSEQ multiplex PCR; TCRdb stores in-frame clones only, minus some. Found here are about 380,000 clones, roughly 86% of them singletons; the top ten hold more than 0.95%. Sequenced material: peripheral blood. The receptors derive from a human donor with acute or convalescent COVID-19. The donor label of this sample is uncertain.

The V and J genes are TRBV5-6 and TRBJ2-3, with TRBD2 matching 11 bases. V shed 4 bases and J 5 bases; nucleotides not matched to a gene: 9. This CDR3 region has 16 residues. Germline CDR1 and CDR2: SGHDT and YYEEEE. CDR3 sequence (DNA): TGTGCCAGCAGCCATCAGACTAGCGGGACCCAAGATACGCAGTATTTT. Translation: CASSHQTSGTQDTQYF.

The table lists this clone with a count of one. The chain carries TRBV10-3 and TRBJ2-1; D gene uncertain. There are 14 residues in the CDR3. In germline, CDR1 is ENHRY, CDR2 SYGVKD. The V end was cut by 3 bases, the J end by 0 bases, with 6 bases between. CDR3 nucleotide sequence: TGTGCCATCAGTGACGGGTTCTCCTACAATGAGCAGTTCTTC. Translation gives CAISDGFSYNEQFF.

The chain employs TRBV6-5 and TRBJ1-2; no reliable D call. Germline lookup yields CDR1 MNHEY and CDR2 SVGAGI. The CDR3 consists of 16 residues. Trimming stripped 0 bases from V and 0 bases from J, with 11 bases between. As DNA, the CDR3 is TGTGCCAGCAGTTACTCGCCTAAACCTCCTAACTATGGCTACACCTTC. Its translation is CASSYSPKPPNYGYTF.

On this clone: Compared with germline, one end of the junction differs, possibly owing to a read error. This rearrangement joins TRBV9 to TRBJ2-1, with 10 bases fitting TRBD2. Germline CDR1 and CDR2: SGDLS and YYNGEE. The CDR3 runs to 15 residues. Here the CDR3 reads CASSVGAGGYNEQFF. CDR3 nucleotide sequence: TGTGCCAGCAGTGTAGGAGCGGGAGGGTACAATGAGCAGTTCTTC.

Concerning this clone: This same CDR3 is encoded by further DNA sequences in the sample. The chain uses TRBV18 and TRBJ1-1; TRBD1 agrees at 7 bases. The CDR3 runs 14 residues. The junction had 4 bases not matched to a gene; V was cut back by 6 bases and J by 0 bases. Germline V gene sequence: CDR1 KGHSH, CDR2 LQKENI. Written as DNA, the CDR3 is TGTGCCAGCTCGCCGACAGGGCTGAACACTGAAGCTTTCTTT. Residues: CASSPTGLNTEAFF.

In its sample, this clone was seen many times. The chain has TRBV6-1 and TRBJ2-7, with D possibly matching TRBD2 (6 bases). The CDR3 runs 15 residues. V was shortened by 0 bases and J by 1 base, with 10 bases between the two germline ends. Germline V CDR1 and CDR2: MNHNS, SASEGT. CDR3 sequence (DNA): TGTGCCAGCAGTGAAGCGCGTCGGGGGTCCTACGAGCAGTACTTC. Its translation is CASSEARRGSYEQYF.

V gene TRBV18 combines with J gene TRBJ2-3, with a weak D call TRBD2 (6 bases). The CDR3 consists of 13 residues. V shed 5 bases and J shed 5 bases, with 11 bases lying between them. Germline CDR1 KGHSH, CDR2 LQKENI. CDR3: CASSGSAGDTQYF. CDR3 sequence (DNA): TGTGCCAGCTCAGGTTCAGCGGGAGATACGCAGTATTTT. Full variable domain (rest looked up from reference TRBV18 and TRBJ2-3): NAGVMQNPRHLVRRRGQEARLRCSPMKGHSHVYWYRQLPEEGLKFMVYLQKENIIDESGMPKERFSAEFPKEGPSILRIQQVVRGDSAAYFCASSGSAGDTQYFGPGTRLTVL.

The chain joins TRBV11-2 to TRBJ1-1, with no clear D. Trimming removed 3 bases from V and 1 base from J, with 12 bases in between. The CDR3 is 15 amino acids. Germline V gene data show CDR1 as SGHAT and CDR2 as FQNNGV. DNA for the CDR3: TGTGCCAGCAGCTTTTCCTCCGGTCAGAACACTGAAGCTTTCTTT. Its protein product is CASSFSSGQNTEAFF. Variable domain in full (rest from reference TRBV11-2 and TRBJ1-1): EAGVAQSPRYKIIEKRQSVAFWCNPISGHATLYWYQQILGQGPKLLIQFQNNGVVDDSQLPKDRFSAERLKGVDSTLKIQPAKLEDSAVYLCASSFSSGQNTEAFFGQGTRLTVV.

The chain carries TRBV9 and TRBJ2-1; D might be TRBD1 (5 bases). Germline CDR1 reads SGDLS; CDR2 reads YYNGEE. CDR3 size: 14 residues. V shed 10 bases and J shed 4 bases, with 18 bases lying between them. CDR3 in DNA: TGTGCCCCCTTGGGGCAGGCGCCATACAATGAGCAGTTCTTC. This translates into CAPLGQAPYNEQFF.

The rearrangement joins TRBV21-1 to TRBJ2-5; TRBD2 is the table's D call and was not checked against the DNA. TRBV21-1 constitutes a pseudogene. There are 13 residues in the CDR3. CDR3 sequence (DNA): TGTGCCAGCAGCAAAACTCCCCAAGAGACCCAGTACTTC. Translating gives CASSKTPQETQYF.

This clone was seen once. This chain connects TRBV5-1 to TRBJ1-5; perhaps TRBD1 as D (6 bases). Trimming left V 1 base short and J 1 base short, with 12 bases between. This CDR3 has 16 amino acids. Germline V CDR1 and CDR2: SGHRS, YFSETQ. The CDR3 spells CASSLWGLESNQPQHF. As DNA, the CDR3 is TGCGCCAGCAGCTTGTGGGGGCTTGAAAGCAATCAGCCCCAGCATTTT.

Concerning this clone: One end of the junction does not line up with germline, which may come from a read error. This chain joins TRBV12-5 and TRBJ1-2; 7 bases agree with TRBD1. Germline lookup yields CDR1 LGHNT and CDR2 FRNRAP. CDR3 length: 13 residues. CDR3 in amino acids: CASGFGTEGADEF. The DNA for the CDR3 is TGTGCTAGTGGTTTCGGGACAGAAGGCGCCGACGAATTC.

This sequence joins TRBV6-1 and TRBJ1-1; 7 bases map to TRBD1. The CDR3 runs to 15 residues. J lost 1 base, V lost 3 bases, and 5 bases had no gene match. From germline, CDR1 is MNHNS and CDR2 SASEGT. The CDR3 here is CASSDPDRTNTEAFF. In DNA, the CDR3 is TGTGCCAGCAGTGACCCGGACAGGACGAACACTGAAGCTTTCTTT.

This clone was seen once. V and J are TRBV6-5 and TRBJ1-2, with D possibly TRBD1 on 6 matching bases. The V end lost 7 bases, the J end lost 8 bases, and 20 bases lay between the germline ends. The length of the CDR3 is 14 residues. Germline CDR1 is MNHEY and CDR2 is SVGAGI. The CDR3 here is CASTPRLQGGGYTF. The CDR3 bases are TGTGCCAGCACCCCGCGATTACAGGGCGGGGGCTACACCTTC.

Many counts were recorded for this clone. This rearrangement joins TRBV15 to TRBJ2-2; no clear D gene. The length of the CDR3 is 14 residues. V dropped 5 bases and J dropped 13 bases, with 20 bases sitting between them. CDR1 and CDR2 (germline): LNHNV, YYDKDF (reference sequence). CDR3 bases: TGTGCCACCAGCCTTGGTTTGGAGCTCGGCGTGCTGTTTTTT. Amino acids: CATSLGLELGVLFF.

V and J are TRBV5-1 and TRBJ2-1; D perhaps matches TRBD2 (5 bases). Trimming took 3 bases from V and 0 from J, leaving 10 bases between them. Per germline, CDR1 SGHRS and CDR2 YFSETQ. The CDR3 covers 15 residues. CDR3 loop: CASSWTASSYNEQFF. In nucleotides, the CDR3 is TGCGCCAGCAGCTGGACTGCCAGCTCCTACAATGAGCAGTTCTTC.

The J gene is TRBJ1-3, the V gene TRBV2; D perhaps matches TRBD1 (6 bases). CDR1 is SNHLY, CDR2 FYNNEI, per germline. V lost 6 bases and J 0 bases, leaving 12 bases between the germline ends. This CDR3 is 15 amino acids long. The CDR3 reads CASRGQSRSGNTIYF. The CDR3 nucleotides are TGTGCCAGCAGAGGACAGAGCCGCTCTGGAAACACCATATATTTT.

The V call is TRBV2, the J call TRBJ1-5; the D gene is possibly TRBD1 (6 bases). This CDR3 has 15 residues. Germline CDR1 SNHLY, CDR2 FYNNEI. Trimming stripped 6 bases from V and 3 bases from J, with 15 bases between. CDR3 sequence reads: CASRGAQGINQPQHF. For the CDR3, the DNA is TGTGCCAGCAGGGGGGCGCAGGGGATCAATCAGCCCCAGCATTTT.

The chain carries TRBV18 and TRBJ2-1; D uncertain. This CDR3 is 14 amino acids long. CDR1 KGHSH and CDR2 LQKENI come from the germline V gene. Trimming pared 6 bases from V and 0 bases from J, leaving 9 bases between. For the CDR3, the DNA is TGTGCCAGCTCGTTAGAGAGCTCCTACAATGAGCAGTTCTTC. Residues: CASSLESSYNEQFF.

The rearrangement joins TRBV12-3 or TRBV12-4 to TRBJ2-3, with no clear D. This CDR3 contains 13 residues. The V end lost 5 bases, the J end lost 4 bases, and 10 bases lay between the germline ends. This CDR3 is CASSASLADTQYF. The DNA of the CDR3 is TGTGCCAGCAGTGCCTCGCTAGCAGATACGCAGTATTTT.

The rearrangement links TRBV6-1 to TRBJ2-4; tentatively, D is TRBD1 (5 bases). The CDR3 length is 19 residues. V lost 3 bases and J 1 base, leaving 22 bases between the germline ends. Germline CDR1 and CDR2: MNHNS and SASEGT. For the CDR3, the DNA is TGTGCCAGCAGTGATGTGGGCCGGGCAGGGAAGGATGCCAAAAACATTCAGTACTTC. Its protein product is CASSDVGRAGKDAKNIQYF.

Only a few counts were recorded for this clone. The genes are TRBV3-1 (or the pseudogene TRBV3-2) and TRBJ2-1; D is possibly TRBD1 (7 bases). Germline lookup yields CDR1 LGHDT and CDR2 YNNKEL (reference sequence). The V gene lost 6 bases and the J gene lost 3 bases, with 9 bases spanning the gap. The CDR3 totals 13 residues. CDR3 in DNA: TGTGCCAGCAGGCAGGGGGGCTACAATGAGCAGTTCTTC. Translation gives CASRQGGYNEQFF.

The CDR3 is CASSSRTGGSQNTEAFF. The CDR3 nucleotides are TGTGCCAGCAGCTCCCGGACAGGGGGATCACAGAACACTGAAGCTTTCTTT. The chain employs TRBV9 and TRBJ1-1, with 10 positions matching TRBD1. The CDR3 length is 17 residues. V dropped 4 bases and J dropped 1; count of bases not matched to a gene: 10. CDR1 and CDR2 from the germline V gene are SGDLS and YYNGEE.

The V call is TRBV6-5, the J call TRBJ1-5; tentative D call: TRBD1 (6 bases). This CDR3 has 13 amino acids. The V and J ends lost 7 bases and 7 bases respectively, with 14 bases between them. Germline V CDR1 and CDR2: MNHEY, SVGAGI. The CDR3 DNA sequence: TGTGCCAGCATGTTGCAGGGGAAGCAGCCCCAGCATTTT. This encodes CASMLQGKQPQHF.

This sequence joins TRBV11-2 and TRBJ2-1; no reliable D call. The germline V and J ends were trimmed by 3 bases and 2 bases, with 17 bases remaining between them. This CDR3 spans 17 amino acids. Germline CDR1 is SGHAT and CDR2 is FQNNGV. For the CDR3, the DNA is TGTGCCAGCAGCTTGGTTTCCGGTTACGTTACCTACAATGAGCAGTTCTTC. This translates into CASSLVSGYVTYNEQFF.

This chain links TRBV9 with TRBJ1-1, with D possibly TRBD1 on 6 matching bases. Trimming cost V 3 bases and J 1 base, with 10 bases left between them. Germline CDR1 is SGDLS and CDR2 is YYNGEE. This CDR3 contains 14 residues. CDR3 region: CASSDYRENTEAFF. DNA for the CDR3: TGTGCCAGCAGCGATTACAGGGAGAACACTGAAGCTTTCTTT. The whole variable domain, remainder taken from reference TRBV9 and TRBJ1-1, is DSGVTQTPKHLITATGQRVTLRCSPRSGDLSVYWYQQSLDQGLQFLIQYYNGEERAKGNILERFSAQQFPDLHSELNLSSLELGDSALYFCASSDYRENTEAFFGQGTRLTVV.

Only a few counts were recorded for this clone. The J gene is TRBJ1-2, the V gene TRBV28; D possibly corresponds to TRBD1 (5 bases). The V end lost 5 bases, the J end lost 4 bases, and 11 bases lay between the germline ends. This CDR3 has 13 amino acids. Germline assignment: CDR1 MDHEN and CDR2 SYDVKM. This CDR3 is CASSVSGGYGYTF. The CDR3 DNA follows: TGTGCCAGCAGTGTTTCGGGGGGCTATGGCTACACCTTC.

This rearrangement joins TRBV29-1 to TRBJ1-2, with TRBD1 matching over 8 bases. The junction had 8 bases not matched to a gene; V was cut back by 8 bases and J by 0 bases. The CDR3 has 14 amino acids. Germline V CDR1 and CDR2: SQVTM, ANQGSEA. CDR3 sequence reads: CSTRTGLTNYGYTF. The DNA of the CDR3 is TGCAGCACCCGGACAGGGCTAACTAACTATGGCTACACCTTC.

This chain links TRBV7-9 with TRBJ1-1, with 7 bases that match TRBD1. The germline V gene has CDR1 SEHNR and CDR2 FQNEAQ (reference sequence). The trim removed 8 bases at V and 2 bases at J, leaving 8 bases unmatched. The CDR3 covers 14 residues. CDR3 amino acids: CASRKTGRNTEAFF. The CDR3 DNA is TGTGCCAGCCGGAAGACAGGGAGAAACACTGAAGCTTTCTTT.

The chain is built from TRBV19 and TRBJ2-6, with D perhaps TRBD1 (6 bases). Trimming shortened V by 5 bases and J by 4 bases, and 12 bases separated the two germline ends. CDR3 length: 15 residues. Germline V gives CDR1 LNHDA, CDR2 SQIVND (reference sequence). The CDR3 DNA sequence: TGTGCCAGTAGTTACAGGGCATCCGGGGCCAACGTCCTGACTTTC. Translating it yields CASSYRASGANVLTF.